This TCR beta chain is drawn from a study of shared clonotypes between healthy human individuals. The authors' processing: Junction-only sequences produced by ImmunoSEQ had no quality scores, so filtering differed. TCRdb keeps only in-frame clones here, not all; method: immunoSEQ multiplex PCR. V and J calls and clone size come straight from that table; D and trimming were deduced from the DNA. This sample has under 600,000 clones, with roughly 97% found just once. V shed 4 bases and J shed 1 base, with 4 bases lying between them. Looked up from germline, CDR1 is MDHEN and CDR2 is SYDVKM. This CDR3 region has 12 residues.

The sequencing input was naive CD4+ T cells sorted from blood. Subset reported: CD45RA+ positively selected. This rearrangement joins TRBV28 to TRBJ1-2; no firm D call. The receptor was isolated from a young woman in good health. For the CDR3, the DNA is TGTGCCAGCAGTTCCGATAACTATGGCTACACCTTC. It translates to CASSSDNYGYTF.